This TCR beta chain was captured by sequencing in a study of T-cell reconstitution after alpha-beta-depleted transplantation in children (dated by TCRdb to the mid-2010s). With respect to the entire study: T-cell immune reconstitution after TCRalphabeta/CD19-depleted allogeneic hematopoietic cell transplantation in children was quantitatively tracked in the study by means of TCR repertoire profiling.

Relative to germline, V is missing 6 bases and J is missing 4 bases, with 4 bases of the junction outside any gene match. From its cysteine to its phenylalanine, the CDR3 spans 13 amino acids. Just the 39-base CDR3 DNA is kept, in frame starting at base 1. Based on the germline V gene, the CDR1 and CDR2 sequences are MDHEN and SYDVKM. This clonotype has only a few counts. Its antigen target is currently unknown. Base quality data are lacking; no much larger clone is found one base away. Libraries were constructed by PCR. TCRdb records Illumina HiSeq 2500 as the sequencer. TCR library preparation used molecular barcoding, with unique molecular identifiers applied to normalize quantification of the TCRbeta repertoire. TCRdb reanalyzed the raw reads on its own, using fastp at Q25 for trimming and MiXCR for clone calling, and kept in-frame beta chains. CDR3 protein sequences are deduplicated, and each keeps its most common genes and DNA. This sample gives fewer than 550,000 distinct CDR3 sequences in total; 15% to 20% of them show up just once. 25% to 30% of the sample belongs to the ten largest clones.

The treatment or condition label of this sample denotes: allogeneic hematopoietic cell transplantation with graft depleted of TCRalphabeta T cells and CD19 B cells. Transplant recipients were children who received TCRalphabeta/CD19-depleted allogeneic hematopoietic cell grafts. What the authors observed across the whole study: In some patients, the high TCRbeta diversity seen at day 60 was put down to recipient T cells and intrathymic progenitors that had survived conditioning. The apparently early recovery of alphabetaT-cell counts about two months after transplant reportedly depended on only several hundred rapidly expanded clones that came from non-depleted graft cells. Over the following months the frequencies of hyperexpanded clones went down, and after one year T-cell counts and TCRbeta diversity were mostly credited to newly produced T cells.

The clonotype originates from a boy younger than two who had a stem cell transplant for Wiskott-Aldrich syndrome, so the T cells may come from the graft donor. Source: PBMCs, mostly from graft donor cells, taken 360 days after TCRalphabeta/CD19-depleted stem cell transplant. Rearrangement joined TRBV28 to TRBJ2-7; 9 nucleotides in the junction match TRBD2. The CDR3 sequence is CASRAGGFYEQYF. The DNA sequence reads TGTGCCAGCAGGGCGGGGGGGTTTTACGAGCAGTACTTC.